Each of the 11 T cell receptor beta chains below was sequenced from the same sample in a study of T cell clonality in common variable immunodeficiency. Study-level points and caveats: Common variable immunodeficiency TCR beta sequences reportedly had fewer deletions and N-nucleotide insertions.

Which antigens these TCRs recognize remains unknown. Profiling relied on immunoSEQ multiplex PCR, and the TCRdb table lists in-frame clones only, not all of them. Altogether around 42,000 clones were found in the sample, and no singletons occur. Input material: peripheral blood mononuclear cells. The receptors stem from a human donor with common variable immunodeficiency.

This clone has only a few counts. The DNA ends 3 residues before the CDR3 does, and the rest of the CDR3 is filled in from the germline J gene. The chain couples TRBV5-1 to TRBJ1-6, with no clear D. Trimming removed 0 bases at V and 7 bases at J, with 8 bases between. The CDR3 is 14 amino acids. From germline, CDR1 is SGHRS and CDR2 YFSETQ. The sequenced part of the CDR3 DNA is TGCGCCAGCAGCTTGGTTCAGGAGAATTCACCC. Amino acids: CASSLVQENSP. From start to end, the CDR3 is CASSLVQENSPLHF.

This clone was observed many times. The observed sequence ends 3 residues before the CDR3 terminus, with the missing tail filled in from the germline J gene. This sequence joins TRBV5-1 and TRBJ1-2, with D perhaps matching TRBD1 (5 bases). Germline loops: CDR1 SGHRS, CDR2 YFSETQ. This CDR3 comprises 13 residues. V was trimmed by 4 bases and J by 4 bases, leaving 11 bases between them. The CDR3 DNA, read in part, is TGCGCCAGCAGCGTGACAGTAGCCTATGGC. Protein product: CASSVTVAYG. The entire CDR3 is CASSVTVAYGYTF.

Worth noting for this clone: The sequence runs out 3 residues before the end of the CDR3; the remainder is reconstructed from the germline J gene. V is TRBV19 and J is TRBJ2-7; the match to TRBD1 covers 7 bases. The length of the CDR3 is 14 residues. Germline V gene data show CDR1 as LNHDA and CDR2 as SQIVND (reference sequence). Trimming removed 6 bases from V and 2 bases from J; junction bases left unmatched: 7. The CDR3 protein is CASRRQGFPYEQYF. CDR3 DNA (partial): TGTGCCAGTAGACGACAGGGATTCCCCTACGAG.

This clone occurred many times. The DNA ends 3 residues before the CDR3 does, and the rest of the CDR3 is filled in from the germline J gene. The chain uses TRBV19 and TRBJ1-2; D might be TRBD1 (5 bases). The V end was cut by 5 bases, the J end by 2 bases, with 18 bases between. The CDR3 is 16 residues long. Germline V gene sequence: CDR1 LNHDA, CDR2 SQIVND (reference sequence). CDR3 loop: CASSVRPSAGNYGYTF. CDR3 DNA (partial): TGTGCCAGTAGTGTCCGCCCCAGTGCAGGGAACTATGGC.

This clone was detected a few times. Sequencing ends 3 residues short of the CDR3 end; the germline J gene provides the rest. The J gene is TRBJ1-5, the V gene TRBV19; D perhaps matches TRBD1 (5 bases). Germline lookup yields CDR1 LNHDA and CDR2 SQIVND (reference sequence). V was trimmed by 3 bases and J by 7 bases, leaving 16 bases between them. The CDR3 length is 15 residues. The part of the CDR3 DNA that was read is TGTGCCAGTAGTATCTGGGGCGCAGTGGACCAGCCC. Its protein is CASSIWGAVDQP. The CDR3 in full is CASSIWGAVDQPQHF.

This clone is termed medium-sized. Read coverage stops 3 residues before the CDR3 terminus; the germline J gene supplies the remainder. J is TRBJ1-4 and V is TRBV18; 8 bases fit TRBD1. V lost 1 base and J lost 7; bases outside the gene matches: 2. Germline loops: CDR1 KGHSH, CDR2 LQKENI. CDR3 length equals 14 residues. CDR3 bases read: TGTGCCAGCTCACCACGGACAGGGAGTGAAAAA. It translates to CASSPRTGSEK. Given in full, the CDR3 is CASSPRTGSEKLFF. Together with reference TRBV18 and TRBJ1-4, the CDR3 gives the full variable domain: NAGVMQNPRHLVRRRGQEARLRCSPMKGHSHVYWYRQLPEEGLKFMVYLQKENIIDESGMPKERFSAEFPKEGPSILRIQQVVRGDSAAYFCASSPRTGSEKLFFGSGTQLSVL.

This clone occurred a few times. The CDR3 end is not reached by the read, which stops 3 residues before it; the germline J gene fills it in. The V and J genes are TRBV5-1 and TRBJ2-7; TRBD1 matches at 7 bases. Trimming took 4 bases from V and 6 from J; bases not matched to a gene: 7. Germline V gives CDR1 SGHRS, CDR2 YFSETQ. The length of the CDR3 is 13 residues. Here the CDR3 reads CASSNRGTSEQYF. The CDR3 bases that were read are TGCGCCAGCAGCAACAGGGGAACAAGCGAG.

This clone was counted ten times or more. The missing CDR3 end, 3 residues past where the read stops, is filled in from the germline J gene. V usage is TRBV6-4 and J usage is TRBJ2-3; D is perhaps TRBD1 (6 bases). The CDR3 is made up of 17 amino acids. Trimming shortened V by 2 bases and J by 3 bases, and 18 bases separated the two germline ends. The germline V gene encodes CDR1 MRHNA and CDR2 SNTAGT. Incomplete CDR3 DNA: TGTGCCAGCAGTGACCCGTGTTTGGGGGCGTGTACAGATACG. It translates to CASSDPCLGACTDT. The whole CDR3 protein reads CASSDPCLGACTDTQYF.

The sample holds a few counts of this clone. The read gets to within 3 residues of the CDR3 end, and the germline J gene fills in the rest. Other DNA sequences in this sample translate to the same CDR3. The chain carries TRBV7-6 and TRBJ1-6, with TRBD1 identical over 7 bases. The CDR3 runs 15 residues. Germline V gives CDR1 SGHVS, CDR2 FNYEAQ. V shed 2 bases, J shed 9 bases, and the junction held 7 bases outside the gene matches. CDR3 DNA, as far as it was read: TGTGCCAGCAGCTTATTTCCAGGGGGAGGTTCACCC. Translating gives CASSLFPGGGSP. The whole CDR3 sequence reads CASSLFPGGGSPLHF.

As regards this clone: The read terminates 3 residues before the CDR3 end, so the remaining end is supplied by the germline J gene. The chain is built from TRBV29-1 and TRBJ2-3, with TRBD2 as a possible D gene (5 bases). This CDR3 spans 13 amino acids. V was clipped by 3 bases and J by 4 bases, with 11 bases between them. Per the germline V gene, CDR1 is SQVTM and CDR2 is ANQGSEA. CDR3 in amino acids: CSVERVDPDTQYF. Partial CDR3 DNA: TGCAGCGTTGAGAGGGTAGATCCAGATACG.

This clone has only a few counts. The DNA ends 3 residues before the CDR3 does, and the rest of the CDR3 is filled in from the germline J gene. The chain employs TRBV19 and TRBJ1-3; a possible D gene is TRBD1 (6 bases). Germline CDR1 is LNHDA and CDR2 is SQIVND (reference sequence). The CDR3 runs 15 residues. The V end was cut by 5 bases, the J end by 2 bases, with 13 bases between. This chain's CDR3 is CASSSTGTTGNTIYF. The DNA read from the CDR3 is TGTGCCAGTAGTTCAACCGGGACAACTGGAAACACC.